Following are 25 T cell receptor beta chains from one sample sequenced in a study of cytomegalovirus exposure and HLA in healthy donors. 60 Vbeta and 13 Jbeta primers were used in PCR. Produced via immunoSEQ multiplex PCR; TCRdb's table is partial and in-frame only. The listing contains 96,000 or so clones. The sequenced sample was PBMCs. The receptors were gathered from a girl aged 10 to 17 in good health and CMV-seropositive.

The chain has TRBV11-2 and TRBJ2-7; unclear D gene. V lost 1 base and J 2 bases, leaving 12 bases between the germline ends. Per the germline V gene, CDR1 is SGHAT and CDR2 is FQNNGV. The CDR3 has 15 residues. The CDR3, as DNA: TGTGCCAGCAGCTTAGGAGGTGAAAACGCCTACGAGCAGTACTTC. Protein product: CASSLGGENAYEQYF.

This chain links TRBV20-1 with TRBJ1-1; D is unclear. The germline gives CDR1 DFQATT, CDR2 SNEGSKA (reference sequence). V was cut by 8 bases and J by 1 base, with 5 bases left in between. The CDR3 covers 10 residues. The DNA for the CDR3 is TGCAGTCCAGAGAACACTGAAGCTTTCTTT. Its translation: CSPENTEAFF.

The chain has TRBV4-1 and TRBJ1-1; a weak D match, TRBD1 (6 bases). Germline CDR1 reads MGHRA; CDR2 reads YSYEKL. CDR3 length: 17 residues. Between the trimmed V and J ends, which lost 0 bases and 3 bases, there was a span of 17 bases. In DNA, the CDR3 is TGCGCCAGCAGCCAAGAAGGCGCGACAGGCACGGACACTGAAGCTTTCTTT. This encodes CASSQEGATGTDTEAFF.

The V and J genes are TRBV9 and TRBJ1-6; TRBD1 is a possible D gene (5 bases). V shed 2 bases and J shed 1 base, with 13 bases lying between them. The CDR3 length is 17 residues. CDR1 is SGDLS and CDR2 is YYNGEE in the germline V gene. The CDR3 here is CASSVDSSGSYNSPLHF. CDR3 DNA: TGTGCCAGCAGCGTCGACAGCTCAGGGTCCTATAATTCACCCCTCCACTTT.

The rearrangement uses TRBV5-1 and TRBJ2-5; TRBD2 aligns across 11 bases. The length of the CDR3 is 14 residues. Trimming at V came to 1 base and at J to 4 bases, leaving 0 bases not matched to a gene. Germline lookup yields CDR1 SGHRS and CDR2 YFSETQ. CDR3 in DNA: TGCGCCAGCAGCTTGACTAGCGGGGGAGAGACCCAGTACTTC. This sequence encodes CASSLTSGGETQYF.

The chain is built from TRBV7-9 and TRBJ1-5; 8 bases map to TRBD1. Germline V gene data show CDR1 as SEHNR and CDR2 as FQNEAQ (reference sequence). The CDR3 is 14 residues long. V was clipped by 5 bases and J by 9 bases; unmatched bases: 9. The CDR3 coding sequence is TGTGCCAGCAGCACTGGACAGGGTGGTGGGCCCCAGCATTTT. It is translated as CASSTGQGGGPQHF.

The gene calls are TRBV4-3 and TRBJ1-1; D perhaps matches TRBD1 (5 bases). This CDR3 contains 15 residues. Trimming took off 0 bases at V and 0 bases at J, with 8 bases between the two ends. Germline CDR1 and CDR2: LGHNA and YSLEER. CDR3 nucleotides: TGCGCCAGCAGCCAAGATTGGGACTTGAACACTGAAGCTTTCTTT. It encodes CASSQDWDLNTEAFF.

This sequence joins TRBV21-1 and TRBJ1-2; the table's D gene call, TRBD1, was not cross checked with the DNA. TRBV21-1 represents a pseudogene. The CDR3 is 11 amino acids. The DNA for the CDR3 is TGTGCCAGCAGACAGGGCCGCGGCTACACCTTC. Protein product: CASRQGRGYTF.

The chain joins TRBV11-3 to TRBJ2-3, with D maybe TRBD1 (6 bases). CDR1 and CDR2 from the germline V gene are SGHNT and YENEEA. The ends were cut back, 8 bases at V and 7 bases at J, with 13 bases in the middle. The CDR3 is 12 amino acids. CDR3 DNA: TGTGCCAGCCGTGAAGGACAGAATACGCAGTATTTT. It translates to CASREGQNTQYF.

The chain combines TRBV18 with TRBJ1-1; 10 bases align to TRBD1. Unmatched junction bases numbered 1, after V lost 3 bases and J lost 0 bases. CDR3 length equals 15 residues. Germline-derived CDR1 and CDR2 are KGHSH and LQKENI. DNA of the CDR3: TGTGCCAGCTCACCGGGACAGGGGATGAACACTGAAGCTTTCTTT. Encoded protein: CASSPGQGMNTEAFF. Variable domain in full (rest from reference TRBV18 and TRBJ1-1): NAGVMQNPRHLVRRRGQEARLRCSPMKGHSHVYWYRQLPEEGLKFMVYLQKENIIDESGMPKERFSAEFPKEGPSILRIQQVVRGDSAAYFCASSPGQGMNTEAFFGQGTRLTVV.

Of note for this clone: Other DNA sequences in the sample encode the same CDR3. The chain couples TRBV18 to TRBJ1-6, with 9 bases that match TRBD1. CDR1 and CDR2 (germline): KGHSH, LQKENI. V shed 5 bases, J shed 9 bases, and the junction held 2 bases outside the gene matches. The CDR3 consists of 13 residues. The CDR3 sequence is CASSGTGFSPLHF. The CDR3 nucleotides are TGTGCCAGCTCAGGGACAGGGTTTTCACCCCTCCACTTT.

V usage is TRBV5-4 and J usage is TRBJ2-1, with TRBD2 matching 10 bases. J gave up 5 bases and V 6 bases, and 5 bases lay outside the gene matches. There are 14 residues in the CDR3. The germline V gene has CDR1 SGHNT and CDR2 YYREEE (reference sequence). CDR3 bases: TGTGCCAGCATAGAGCGGGGGGGGGACAATGAGCAGTTCTTC. Protein: CASIERGGDNEQFF.

The genes are TRBV7-9 and TRBJ2-5; TRBD1 is a possible D gene (5 bases). In germline, CDR1 is SEHNR, CDR2 FQNEAQ (reference sequence). This CDR3 has 15 residues. V lost 0 bases and J lost 1, with 9 bases in between. The CDR3 bases are TGTGCCAGCAGCTTAGCGTGGCAGGGCCAAGAGACCCAGTACTTC. It is translated as CASSLAWQGQETQYF. Based on the CDR3 plus reference TRBV7-9 and TRBJ2-5, the full variable domain is DTGVSQNPRHKITKRGQNVTFRCDPISEHNRLYWYRQTLGQGPEFLTYFQNEAQLEKSRLLSDRFSAERPKGSFSTLEIQRTEQGDSAMYLCASSLAWQGQETQYFGPGTRLLVL.

The CDR3 reads CASRGTDPYEQYF. The CDR3 region has the DNA TGTGCCAGCAGAGGGACAGACCCTTACGAGCAGTACTTC. This chain links TRBV2 with TRBJ2-7; 7 nucleotides align to TRBD1. The CDR3 contains 13 residues. V lost 6 bases to trimming and J lost 4 bases; unmatched junction nucleotides: 6. Germline CDR1 is SNHLY and CDR2 is FYNNEI.

The gene calls are TRBV9 and TRBJ2-3; TRBD2 aligns across 11 bases. This CDR3 is 19 amino acids long. V gave up 4 bases and J gave up 0 bases; unmatched junction bases: 13. Germline loops: CDR1 SGDLS, CDR2 YYNGEE. The CDR3 bases are TGTGCCAGCAGCTTAGCGACTAGCGGGGTAACTACTAGCACAGATACGCAGTATTTT. Its protein is CASSLATSGVTTSTDTQYF.

The V call is TRBV6-5, the J call TRBJ2-7, with 7 bases that match TRBD1. The V gene end was trimmed by 6 bases and the J gene end by 2 bases; junction bases not matched to a gene: 4. CDR3 length: 13 amino acids. Germline values: CDR1 MNHEY, CDR2 SVGAGI. DNA for the CDR3: TGTGCCAGCAGCTGGGACAGCGCCTACGAGCAGTACTTC. Its translation is CASSWDSAYEQYF.

The chain employs TRBV6-1 and TRBJ2-7; D not certain. The CDR3 runs 16 residues. Germline lookup yields CDR1 MNHNS and CDR2 SASEGT. Trimming shortened V by 1 base and J by 2 bases, and 15 bases separated the two germline ends. The CDR3 loop reads CASSEGHSTFAYEQYV. CDR3 in DNA: TGTGCCAGCAGTGAAGGACATTCTACGTTTGCCTACGAGCAGTACGTC.

This sequence joins TRBV11-2 and TRBJ2-5, with a tentative D call TRBD1 (6 bases). This CDR3 is built from 14 residues. With 6 bases removed from V and 3 bases from J, the gap between germline ends came to 14 bases. Germline values: CDR1 SGHAT, CDR2 FQNNGV. In nucleotides, the CDR3 is TGTGCCAGCAGTCTCGGGACAAAAGAAGAGACCCAGTACTTC. Translating gives CASSLGTKEETQYF.

The V gene is TRBV6-5, the J gene TRBJ1-5; no clear D gene. CDR1 and CDR2 from the germline V gene are MNHEY and SVGAGI. V dropped 0 bases and J dropped 4 bases, with 4 bases sitting between them. The CDR3 is made up of 13 amino acids. CDR3: CASSYSSNQPQHF. The CDR3 nucleotides read TGTGCCAGCAGTTACTCGAGTAATCAGCCCCAGCATTTT.

The rearrangement joins TRBV7-9 to TRBJ2-3, with D perhaps TRBD2 (7 bases). Trimming shortened V by 0 bases and J by 4 bases, and 14 bases separated the two germline ends. CDR1 is SEHNR, CDR2 FQNEAQ, per germline (reference sequence). The CDR3 is 16 amino acids. The CDR3 is CASSLAPGEGSDTQYF. DNA of the CDR3: TGTGCCAGCAGCTTAGCGCCAGGGGAGGGGTCAGATACGCAGTATTTT.

The V gene is TRBV19, the J gene TRBJ1-6, with D maybe TRBD1 (6 bases). Germline CDR1 is LNHDA and CDR2 is SQIVND (reference sequence). This CDR3 has 13 residues. V shed 3 bases and J shed 10 bases, with 10 bases lying between them. This chain's CDR3 is CASSIERGSPLHF. CDR3 coding DNA: TGTGCCAGTAGTATCGAAAGGGGGTCACCCCTCCACTTT.

The chain employs TRBV2 and TRBJ1-2, with 10 bases fitting TRBD1. CDR1 and CDR2 from the germline V gene are SNHLY and FYNNEI. The junction had 8 bases not matched to a gene; V was cut back by 5 bases and J by 5 bases. This CDR3 is built from 15 residues. CDR3 residues: CASSLIPGQGYGYTF. As DNA, the CDR3 is TGTGCCAGCAGTTTGATCCCGGGACAGGGGTATGGCTACACCTTC.

CDR3 in amino acids: CASSQDLGQGGTYEQYF. CDR3 DNA: TGCGCCAGCAGCCAGGACCTTGGACAGGGGGGGACCTACGAGCAGTACTTC. This chain joins TRBV4-3 and TRBJ2-5; 10 bases align to TRBD1. The tail of the sequence fits TRBJ2-7 better, so the J call may be wrong. There are 17 residues in the CDR3. Per germline, CDR1 LGHNA and CDR2 YSLEER.

The chain is built from TRBV29-1 and TRBJ2-7; 12 nucleotides match TRBD2. V trimming: 5 bases; J trimming: 7 bases; junction bases outside the gene matches: 12. Germline-derived CDR1 and CDR2 are SQVTM and ANQGSEA. The CDR3 contains 15 residues. The CDR3 bases are TGCAGCGTTAAACCTCTAGCGGGGGGGCCACGGGAGCAGTACTTC. Protein: CSVKPLAGGPREQYF.

The chain recombines TRBV30 with TRBJ2-1; 9 positions agree with TRBD2. The CDR3 runs to 12 residues. The germline V gene encodes CDR1 GTSNPN and CDR2 SVGIG (reference sequence). Trimming cost V 6 bases and J 5 bases; bases outside gene matches: 2. Here the CDR3 reads CACAGGDNEQFF. The CDR3 DNA follows: TGTGCCTGTGCGGGGGGGGACAATGAGCAGTTCTTC.